This T cell receptor beta chain emerged from a study of control samples from healthy donors and cancer patients. The data were produced by immunoSEQ multiplex PCR, yet TCRdb's version contains in-frame clones alone and is incomplete. The table records 95,000 to 110,000 clones, around 89% of them present only once. Trimming took 0 bases from V and 2 from J, leaving 5 bases between them. Germline V lookup: CDR1 SGDLS, CDR2 YYNGEE. The CDR3 loop spans 13 amino acids. Sequenced sample: PBMCs. The TCR was taken from a man aged 60-69 years with lung cancer. The J gene is TRBJ1-2, the V gene TRBV9; no reliable D call. The CDR3 coding sequence is TGTGCCAGCAGCGTAGAACGGAACTATGGCTACACCTTC. Encoded protein: CASSVERNYGYTF.